Listed here are 30 T cell receptor beta chains from one sample, sequenced in a study of cytomegalovirus exposure and HLA in healthy donors. The PCR contained 60 Vbeta and 13 Jbeta primers. Repertoires were generated with immunoSEQ multiplex PCR, while TCRdb's copy carries only in-frame clones and drops some. The sample has 140,000 to 150,000 clones; approximately 80% are singletons. The sequenced sample consisted of PBMCs. Receptors were obtained from a woman in her forties in good health and CMV-seropositive.

V usage is TRBV6-5 and J usage is TRBJ2-1, with 12 nucleotides matching TRBD2. With 8 bases clipped from V and 16 bases from J, the junction kept 12 bases outside the gene matches. Germline CDR1 is MNHEY and CDR2 is SVGAGI. The CDR3 has 13 residues. For the CDR3, the DNA is TGTGCCAGCGGGTCCGGGCTAGCGGGAGGGCAATTCTTC. Its translation is CASGSGLAGGQFF.

The rearrangement joins TRBV7-2 to TRBJ2-1, with 11 nucleotides matching TRBD2. This CDR3 contains 15 residues. Germline values: CDR1 SGHTA, CDR2 FQGNSA. Unmatched junction bases numbered 8, after V lost 4 bases and J lost 9 bases. CDR3 amino acids: CASSSASGRLGEQFF. CDR3 nucleotide sequence: TGTGCCAGCAGCTCGGCTAGCGGGAGGTTGGGTGAGCAGTTCTTC.

This chain links TRBV7-2 with TRBJ2-7; D may be TRBD2 (7 bases). V lost 5 bases and J 5 bases, leaving 19 bases between the germline ends. The CDR3 runs to 15 residues. CDR1 is SGHTA and CDR2 is FQGNSA in the germline V gene. CDR3 DNA: TGTGCCAGCAGCCCGGTGATGGGGGGGCGCAACGAGCAGTACTTC. It specifies CASSPVMGGRNEQYF.

The V gene is TRBV18, the J gene TRBJ1-2; D might be TRBD1 (5 bases). V was cut by 5 bases and J by 5 bases, with 15 bases left in between. The CDR3 sequence is 14 residues long. Germline V lookup: CDR1 KGHSH, CDR2 LQKENI. CDR3 sequence: CASSTGGAGYGYTF. The CDR3 DNA reads as TGTGCCAGCTCAACAGGAGGGGCTGGGTATGGCTACACCTTC.

This chain joins TRBV7-6 and TRBJ2-3; 8 nucleotides agree with TRBD2. CDR3 length: 15 residues. V shed 8 bases and J 5 bases; nucleotides not matched to a gene: 12. Germline CDR1 and CDR2: SGHVS and FNYEAQ. The CDR3: CASAGQAGGRDTQYF. In DNA form, the CDR3 reads TGTGCCAGCGCTGGGCAGGCGGGAGGAAGAGATACGCAGTATTTT.

This chain uses TRBV25-1 with TRBJ1-2, with D perhaps matching TRBD1 (5 bases). This CDR3 contains 13 residues. CDR1 MGHDK and CDR2 SYGVNS come from the germline V gene. Trimming removed 1 base at V and 6 bases at J, with 9 bases between. The CDR3 DNA reads as TGTGCCAGCAGTGAATTAGGAGGGGATGGCTACACCTTC. It is translated as CASSELGGDGYTF.

The chain carries TRBV28 and TRBJ1-2; the D gene is possibly TRBD1 (5 bases). The CDR3 length is 14 residues. Deletions cut 5 bases from V and 1 base from J, with 11 bases between. Germline CDR1 and CDR2: MDHEN and SYDVKM. The chain's CDR3 is CASSVSGVNYGYTF. DNA for the CDR3: TGTGCCAGCAGTGTCTCGGGGGTTAACTATGGCTACACCTTC.

This clone was observed once. Other DNA sequences of this sample code for an identical CDR3. The genes are TRBV18 and TRBJ2-5; D is ambiguous. The CDR3 sequence is 13 residues long. Trimming removed 1 base at V and 4 bases at J, with 7 bases between. In germline, CDR1 is KGHSH, CDR2 LQKENI. In DNA, the CDR3 is TGTGCCAGCTCACCACTCGGCGGAGAGACCCAGTACTTC. Its protein is CASSPLGGETQYF. Drawing the rest from reference TRBV18 and TRBJ2-5, the complete variable domain is NAGVMQNPRHLVRRRGQEARLRCSPMKGHSHVYWYRQLPEEGLKFMVYLQKENIIDESGMPKERFSAEFPKEGPSILRIQQVVRGDSAAYFCASSPLGGETQYFGPGTRLLVL.

CDR3: CASSLAGTTGELFF. CDR3 DNA sequence: TGTGCCAGCAGTTTAGCGGGAACGACCGGGGAGCTGTTTTTT. The rearrangement links TRBV6-6 to TRBJ2-2; 8 bases agree with TRBD2. With 4 bases clipped from V and 5 bases from J, the junction kept 3 bases outside the gene matches. The CDR3 consists of 14 residues. Germline V gene data show CDR1 as MNHNY and CDR2 as SVGAGI (reference sequence).

J is TRBJ1-1 and V is TRBV9, with D perhaps TRBD1 (5 bases). CDR3 length equals 13 residues. V gave up 0 bases and J gave up 8 bases, with 11 bases separating them. Germline loops: CDR1 SGDLS, CDR2 YYNGEE. CDR3 in DNA: TGTGCCAGCAGCGTAGCTTCGTGGGGCGAAGCTTTCTTT. Its translation: CASSVASWGEAFF. The full variable domain, completed using reference TRBV9 and TRBJ1-1, is DSGVTQTPKHLITATGQRVTLRCSPRSGDLSVYWYQQSLDQGLQFLIQYYNGEERAKGNILERFSAQQFPDLHSELNLSSLELGDSALYFCASSVASWGEAFFGQGTRLTVV.

V is TRBV5-1 and J is TRBJ1-1; D ambiguous. Germline V gives CDR1 SGHRS, CDR2 YFSETQ. CDR3 length: 12 residues. Deletions cut 5 bases from V and 4 bases from J, with 9 bases between. CDR3 protein: CASRSGSTEAFF. DNA for the CDR3: TGCGCCAGCAGGAGCGGGAGCACTGAAGCTTTCTTT.

This chain connects TRBV2 to TRBJ2-2, with 8 bases that match TRBD1. Germline trimming cut 7 bases from V and 3 bases from J; bases unmatched to any gene: 13. Germline CDR1 and CDR2: SNHLY and FYNNEI. This CDR3 comprises 17 residues. As DNA, the CDR3 is TGTGCCAGCATTCTTGTCGTAGGGACAGGCCACACCGGGGAGCTGTTTTTT. Residues: CASILVVGTGHTGELFF. Based on the CDR3 plus reference TRBV2 and TRBJ2-2, the full variable domain is EPEVTQTPSHQVTQMGQEVILRCVPISNHLYFYWYRQILGQKVEFLVSFYNNEISEKSEIFDDQFSVERPDGSNFTLKIRSTKLEDSAMYFCASILVVGTGHTGELFFGEGSRLTVL.

This clone has just a few counts. The chain links TRBV5-5 to TRBJ2-7; TRBD1 agrees at 7 bases. Germline lookup yields CDR1 SGHKS and CDR2 YYEKEE (reference sequence). This CDR3 contains 13 residues. Losses at the gene ends were 4 bases for V and 7 bases for J; bases not matched to a gene: 8. The chain's CDR3 is CASSRQGRGEQYF. In DNA, the CDR3 is TGTGCCAGCAGCCGACAGGGAAGAGGGGAGCAGTACTTC. The whole variable domain, filled in from reference TRBV5-5 and TRBJ2-7, reads DAGVTQSPTHLIKTRGQQVTLRCSPISGHKSVSWYQQVLGQGPQFIFQYYEKEERGRGNFPDRFSARQFPNYSSELNVNALLLGDSALYLCASSRQGRGEQYFGPGTRLTVT.

J is TRBJ1-2 and V is TRBV13; 7 positions agree with TRBD1. The CDR3 runs 18 residues. Germline-derived CDR1 and CDR2 are PRHDT and FYEKMQ (reference sequence). Trimming removed 1 base from V and 5 bases from J; junction bases left unmatched: 16. The CDR3 DNA sequence: TGTGCCAGCAGCTTAGTCCGGACAGGATTCAAAGGGTGGTATGGCTACACCTTC. Protein: CASSLVRTGFKGWYGYTF.

The chain couples TRBV9 to TRBJ2-5; 7 bases map to TRBD2. CDR1 is SGDLS and CDR2 is YYNGEE in the germline V gene. This CDR3 is 17 amino acids long. The V gene end was trimmed by 4 bases and the J gene end by 4 bases; junction bases not matched to a gene: 16. As DNA, the CDR3 is TGTGCCAGCAGCCCCGCCCAAAGCGGGGTCTTCCCAGAGACCCAGTACTTC. It is translated as CASSPAQSGVFPETQYF.

The CDR3 DNA sequence: TGTGCCAGCAGCGCCCCCGGGATGGGGGCTTTCTTT. Translating gives CASSAPGMGAFF. V and J are TRBV7-9 and TRBJ1-1; no clear D. V was trimmed by 5 bases and J by 11 bases, leaving 15 bases between them. This CDR3 has 12 amino acids. Germline V gives CDR1 SEHNR, CDR2 FQNEAQ (reference sequence).

The rearrangement uses TRBV27 and TRBJ1-4; 7 positions agree with TRBD1. This CDR3 is built from 14 residues. Germline V lookup: CDR1 MNHEY, CDR2 SMNVEV (reference sequence). V gave up 8 bases and J gave up 8 bases; unmatched junction bases: 11. CDR3 DNA sequence: TGTGCCAGCGGACGGCCAGGGGGAAAGGAAAAACTGTTTTTT. Translation gives CASGRPGGKEKLFF.

With regard to this clone: One end of the junction does not line up with germline, which may come from a read error. This sample also contains other DNA sequences that code for the same CDR3. V gene TRBV7-3 combines with J gene TRBJ1-1; maybe TRBD1 (6 bases). This CDR3 has 17 amino acids. Per the germline V gene, CDR1 is SGHTA and CDR2 is FQGTGA. The CDR3 is CASSQFPGHFMNTEAFF. The CDR3, as DNA: TGTGCCAGCAGCCAATTCCCGGGACATTTTATGAACACTGAGGCTTTCTTT.

This sequence joins TRBV19 and TRBJ2-1; TRBD1 is a possible D gene (6 bases). Per the germline V gene, CDR1 is LNHDA and CDR2 is SQIVND (reference sequence). This CDR3 is built from 16 residues. V was cut by 7 bases and J by 2 bases, with 18 bases left in between. The CDR3 spells CASTLTGQGPYNEQFF. The CDR3 region has the DNA TGTGCCAGTACCCTAACAGGGCAGGGGCCCTACAATGAGCAGTTCTTC.

The V call is TRBV27, the J call TRBJ1-2; 8 nucleotides line up with TRBD1. Looked up from germline, CDR1 is MNHEY and CDR2 is SMNVEV (reference sequence). The V segment lost 5 bases and the J segment 4 bases; nucleotides outside the gene matches: 6. The CDR3 contains 14 residues. The CDR3 coding sequence is TGTGCCAGCAGTCGCGCCGGGACAGGCTATGGCTACACCTTC. This gives the protein CASSRAGTGYGYTF.

This sequence joins TRBV28 and TRBJ1-4; no reliable D call. This CDR3 is 14 amino acids long. The V gene's germline CDR1 is MDHEN and CDR2 SYDVKM. V lost 2 bases, J lost 4 bases, and 8 bases lay in between. The CDR3 region has the DNA TGTGCCAGCAGTTTAGAGAGACTTAATGAAAAACTGTTTTTT. It yields the protein CASSLERLNEKLFF.

This chain connects TRBV5-3 to TRBJ2-3; D perhaps matches TRBD2 (7 bases). TRBV5-3 is treated as an ORF (open reading frame) with a function not yet certain. The CDR3 is 17 amino acids. Trimming stripped 3 bases from V and 2 bases from J, with 19 bases between. This CDR3 is CARSSGTKRGHTDTQYF. For the CDR3, the DNA is TGTGCCAGAAGCTCGGGGACGAAGCGGGGACACACAGATACGCAGTATTTT.

The chain joins TRBV7-3 to TRBJ2-2; TRBD1 is a possible D gene (7 bases). The V end lost 4 bases, the J end lost 4 bases, and 13 bases lay between the germline ends. Germline V gene sequence: CDR1 SGHTA, CDR2 FQGTGA. CDR3 size: 15 residues. CDR3 nucleotide sequence: TGTGCCAGCAGCTCTAGCCAGGGGGGCACCGGGGAGCTGTTTTTT. Translation: CASSSSQGGTGELFF.

A few counts support this clone. The V and J genes are TRBV27 and TRBJ2-3; D is undetermined. CDR1 MNHEY and CDR2 SMNVEV come from the germline V gene (reference sequence). The CDR3 is 12 amino acids. V gave up 4 bases and J gave up 1 base, with 3 bases separating them. CDR3 nucleotides: TGTGCCAGCAGTTCTGGCACAGATACGCAGTATTTT. Translated: CASSSGTDTQYF.

As regards this clone: Other nucleotide sequences from this sample produce the same CDR3. This chain joins TRBV5-4 and TRBJ2-7; no firm D call. Germline V gene lookup returns CDR1 SGHNT and CDR2 YYREEE (reference sequence). V gave up 2 bases and J gave up 6 bases, with 3 bases separating them. The CDR3 contains 10 residues. The CDR3 sequence: CASSFGEQYF. CDR3 bases: TGTGCCAGCAGCTTCGGCGAGCAGTACTTC.

The rearrangement links TRBV7-2 to TRBJ1-5; TRBD1 matches at 7 bases. CDR1 SGHTA and CDR2 FQGNSA come from the germline V gene. V lost 1 base and J lost 0; bases outside the gene matches: 12. The CDR3 loop spans 19 amino acids. Here the CDR3 DNA reads TGTGCCAGCAGCTTAGTCGACGGACAGGTACCTTATAGCAATCAGCCCCAGCATTTT. The encoded protein is CASSLVDGQVPYSNQPQHF.

The chain uses TRBV27 and TRBJ2-3; D is ambiguous. Trimming took off 5 bases at V and 4 bases at J, with 4 bases between the two ends. The CDR3 totals 11 residues. CDR1 MNHEY and CDR2 SMNVEV come from the germline V gene (reference sequence). The CDR3 here is CASSRADTQYF. In DNA form, the CDR3 reads TGTGCCAGCAGTCGTGCAGATACGCAGTATTTT.

The J gene is TRBJ2-3, the V gene TRBV9; 9 nucleotides agree with TRBD2. Per germline, CDR1 SGDLS and CDR2 YYNGEE. The length of the CDR3 is 15 residues. With 0 bases clipped from V and 3 bases from J, the junction kept 2 bases outside the gene matches. The chain's CDR3 is CASSVGTSETDTQYF. CDR3 DNA: TGTGCCAGCAGCGTAGGGACTAGCGAAACAGATACGCAGTATTTT. The full variable domain, in which reference TRBV9 and TRBJ2-3 provide the parts outside the CDR3, is DSGVTQTPKHLITATGQRVTLRCSPRSGDLSVYWYQQSLDQGLQFLIQYYNGEERAKGNILERFSAQQFPDLHSELNLSSLELGDSALYFCASSVGTSETDTQYFGPGTRLTVL.

This clone was recorded once. The chain couples TRBV9 to TRBJ1-1; no clear D. The length of the CDR3 is 12 residues. V was trimmed by 3 bases and J by 6 bases, leaving 9 bases between them. The germline gives CDR1 SGDLS, CDR2 YYNGEE. The CDR3 bases are TGTGCCAGCAGCGGGTTATCAGCTGAAGCTTTCTTT. Translation: CASSGLSAEAFF.

Details on this clone: Other DNA sequences in this specimen translate into the identical CDR3. This sequence joins TRBV27 and TRBJ2-5, with D unresolved. The J call may be mistaken, given a closer DNA end match to TRBJ2-7. Germline V gene lookup returns CDR1 MNHEY and CDR2 SMNVEV (reference sequence). This CDR3 is 13 amino acids long. The CDR3 nucleotides read TGTGCCAGCAGTTTAACCTCGTCCTACGAGCAGTACTTC. Its translation: CASSLTSSYEQYF.